The rows below give T cell receptor beta chains drawn from one sample of a study of T cell responses to AZD1222 COVID-19 vaccine. Method: immunoSEQ multiplex PCR; TCRdb's copy keeps in-frame clones and lacks some. The profile covers roughly 110,000 clones, with about 87% appearing a single time and almost 6.5% taken by the ten largest. The input for sequencing was peripheral blood, taken 28 days after the second AZD1222 dose. These receptors were collected from an adult who received the AZD1222 COVID-19 vaccine. Both conserved end residues are part of each CDR3. The order of the fields is clone size, V gene, D gene, J gene, CDR3 DNA, CDR3 protein. A D gene is named only where the DNA matches it firmly. Size is omitted from some rows. Given values are once, few, many or a class for expanded clones.

.	TRBV28	.	TRBJ1-5	TGTGCCAGCAGTTTATTTGGGGGGTCTTCGCCCCAGCATTTT	CASSLFGGSSPQHF
few	TRBV2	.	TRBJ1-3	TGTGCCAGCAGACCCGGGACCCCAGGAAACACCATATATTTT	CASRPGTPGNTIYF
.	TRBV5-6	.	TRBJ1-1	TGTGCCAGCAGCTTGGGCCAGCTTACCACTGAAGCTTTCTTT	CASSLGQLTTEAFF
.	TRBV12-5	.	TRBJ1-1	TGTGGGGTGGGCAGGGGCAGGGCGAACACTGAAGCTTTCTTT	CGVGRGRANTEAFF
.	TRBV10-3	TRBD1	TRBJ1-1	TGTGCCATCAGTCCCGGGACAGGGGCGGGCACTGAAGCTTTCTTT	CAISPGTGAGTEAFF
once	TRBV3-1/TRBV3-2	.	TRBJ2-1	TGTGCCAGCAGCCTCGGGACTTTCAATGAGCAGTTCTTC	CASSLGTFNEQFF
.	TRBV6-1	TRBD1	TRBJ1-5	TGTGCCAGCAGTGCCCAACCCCCGGGACAGATCTTGAATCAGCCCCAGCATTTT	CASSAQPPGQILNQPQHF
.	TRBV6-1	.	TRBJ1-1	TGTGCCAGCAGTGCGGGGTACAACCCTGGGGGCACTGAAGCTTTCTTT	CASSAGYNPGGTEAFF
.	TRBV7-9	.	TRBJ1-1	TGTGCCAGCAGCTTATTGGCGGACCGGGGGACTGAAGCTTTCTTT	CASSLLADRGTEAFF
once	TRBV7-2	TRBD1	TRBJ1-6	TGTGCCAGCAGCTTAGGAGGGGGCTATTCACCCCTCCACTTT	CASSLGGGYSPLHF
few	TRBV19	.	TRBJ2-2	TGTGCCAGTAGCAGGGGTCAATTGAACACCGGGGAGCTGTTTTTT	CASSRGQLNTGELFF
.	TRBV6-2/TRBV6-3	.	TRBJ1-2	TGTGCCAGCAGTGACACTTTCTATGGCTACACCTTC	CASSDTFYGYTF
.	TRBV14	.	TRBJ2-6	TGTGCCAGCAGCCAAGAAGCGGGCATTGGGGCCAACGTCCTGACTTTC	CASSQEAGIGANVLTF
.	TRBV6-5	.	TRBJ1-2	TGTGCCACCCTCCCCATTGCGGGCAAAGATGGCTACACCTTC	CATLPIAGKDGYTF
.	TRBV5-6	.	TRBJ2-7	TGTGCCAGCAGCCTATTTCAGGGGTCGCACGAGCAGTACTTC	CASSLFQGSHEQYF
.	TRBV5-1	TRBD1	TRBJ1-3	TGCGCCAGCAGCCCGGGACAGGCGGGCGTTGGAAACACCATATATTTT	CASSPGQAGVGNTIYF
.	TRBV6-6	TRBD1	TRBJ1-3	TGTGCCAGCACCGAACAGGGGGTATCTGGAAACACCATATATTTT	CASTEQGVSGNTIYF
once	TRBV7-2	.	TRBJ1-5	TGTGCCAGCAGCTTCAGTGACGGACCTAATAGCAATCAGCCCCAGCATTTT	CASSFSDGPNSNQPQHF
.	TRBV12-3/TRBV12-4	.	TRBJ2-5	TGTGCCAGCAGTAAAGCTGAAAAAGAGACCCAGTACTTC	CASSKAEKETQYF
.	TRBV7-2	.	TRBJ2-2	TGTGCCAGCAGCCTGACCGGTTATTACACCGGGGAGCTGTTTTTT	CASSLTGYYTGELFF
.	TRBV4-1	.	TRBJ2-1	TGCGCCAGCAGCCAAGACCCCGTAGGGGGCTACAATGAGCAGTTCTTC	CASSQDPVGGYNEQFF
few	TRBV27	.	TRBJ2-7	TGTGCCAGCAGTCTCTGGGTGCCTCAGGCAGGAATCTACGAGCAGTACTTC	CASSLWVPQAGIYEQYF
.	TRBV18	TRBD1	TRBJ1-1	TGTGCCAGCTCAGAGGACAGGGCTGCGGTGAACACTGAAGCTTTCTTT	CASSEDRAAVNTEAFF
.	TRBV6-5	TRBD1	TRBJ1-1	TGTGCCAGCAGGCCTGACAGGGGCAAGAACACTGAAGCTTTCTTT	CASRPDRGKNTEAFF
.	TRBV11-2	TRBD1	TRBJ1-4	TGTGCCAGCAGCTCCGGGACAGGGCGTAATGAAAAACTGTTTTTT	CASSSGTGRNEKLFF
.	TRBV20-1	.	TRBJ2-7	TGCAGTGCCTCGTCCAGTCCCGAGCAGTACTTC	CSASSSPEQYF
few	TRBV2	.	TRBJ1-5	TGTGCCAGCTATCTGGACGGCAATCAGCCCCAGCATTTT	CASYLDGNQPQHF
.	TRBV9	.	TRBJ2-1	TGTGCCAGCAGCGTAGCTATCCGGGGTGAGCAGTTCTTC	CASSVAIRGEQFF
.	TRBV6-5	TRBD1	TRBJ1-4	TGTGCCACCACAGGGGGGTCTAATGAAAAACTGTTTTTT	CATTGGSNEKLFF
once	TRBV5-1	.	TRBJ2-7	TGCGCCAGCAGCAACTCCGCAGGGGGGCCTTACGAGCAGTACTTC	CASSNSAGGPYEQYF
.	TRBV7-2	.	TRBJ2-1	TGTGCCAGCAGCTTAGCTAGCTACAATGAGCAGTTCTTC	CASSLASYNEQFF
.	TRBV25-1	.	TRBJ1-5	TGTGCCAGCTGCCCGGGGGGGACCAATCAGCCCCAGCATTTT	CASCPGGTNQPQHF
once	TRBV14	TRBD1	TRBJ1-1	TGTGCCAGCAGCCCCCGGGACAGGGGGCATTGGGACACTGAAGCTTTCTTT	CASSPRDRGHWDTEAFF
once	TRBV7-3	.	TRBJ2-3	TGTGCCAGCAGCTTACAAGGGAGCGCAGATACGCAGTATTTT	CASSLQGSADTQYF
.	TRBV4-2	.	TRBJ2-5	TGTGCCAGCAGCCAGAATTGGGACGGAAAAGAGACCCAGTACTTC	CASSQNWDGKETQYF
.	TRBV7-9	.	TRBJ2-1	TGTGCCAGCAGCCACGTACAGGGGGGGATTGGCAATGAGCAGTTCTTC	CASSHVQGGIGNEQFF
.	TRBV4-3	.	TRBJ2-6	TGCGCCAGCAGCCAAGATCTGGCCGTAACCTGGGGGGCCAACGTCCTGACTTTC	CASSQDLAVTWGANVLTF
.	TRBV6-1	.	TRBJ1-1	TGTGCCAGCAGTGACGGATACACTGAAGCTTTCTTT	CASSDGYTEAFF
once	TRBV16	.	TRBJ2-7	TGTGCCAGCAGCCAATCACCAGGGGCGGGCGAGCAGTACTTC	CASSQSPGAGEQYF
.	TRBV5-6	.	TRBJ1-4	TGTGCCAGCAGCCCCGCACCGAGGGAGGAAAAACTGTTTTTT	CASSPAPREEKLFF
.	TRBV10-3	.	TRBJ2-2	TGTGCCATCTCCAGAGTATCGAACACCGGGGAGCTGTTTTTT	CAISRVSNTGELFF
.	TRBV19	.	TRBJ1-1	TGTGCCAGTAGCAGGGTATTGAACACTGAAGCTTTCTTT	CASSRVLNTEAFF
.	TRBV9	TRBD2	TRBJ2-1	TGTGCCAGCAGCGTAGAAGCGGGGGTCGGCAATGAGCAGTTCTTC	CASSVEAGVGNEQFF
.	TRBV6-5	.	TRBJ2-1	TGTGCCAGCAGCACAGCAGGCTCCTACAATGAGCAGTTCTTC	CASSTAGSYNEQFF
.	TRBV7-9	.	TRBJ2-5	TGTGCCAGCAGCTTACAGGGACCCCAAGAGACCCAGTACTTC	CASSLQGPQETQYF
.	TRBV7-2	.	TRBJ2-2	TGTGCCAGCAGCTTATCAGGGTACACCGGGGAGCTGTTTTTT	CASSLSGYTGELFF
.	TRBV14	.	TRBJ2-6	TGTGCCAGCAGCCCCTACAGACCCTCTGGGGCCAACGTCCTGACTTTC	CASSPYRPSGANVLTF
.	TRBV19	.	TRBJ1-6	TGTGCCAGTGGCATGAGGACCTTTTCACCCCTCCACTTT	CASGMRTFSPLHF
.	TRBV5-1	TRBD1	TRBJ2-7	TGCGCCAGCGCCATAGCGGACAGGGGAGGCGAGCAGTACTTC	CASAIADRGGEQYF
.	TRBV19	.	TRBJ2-2	TGTGCCAGTACACGACTCCCTATCACCGGGGAGCTGTTTTTT	CASTRLPITGELFF
few	TRBV28	TRBD1	TRBJ2-1	TGTGCCAGCAGTTCCCGGGACAGTATAAACAATGAGCAGTTCTTC	CASSSRDSINNEQFF
.	TRBV5-5	.	TRBJ1-2	TGTGCCAGCAGCCCGTCCCTCAGTACGAACTATGGCTACACCTTC	CASSPSLSTNYGYTF
.	TRBV10-3	.	TRBJ1-3	TGTGCCATCAGTGAGGGGAGGGCGTCGAATCTGGACACCATATATTTT	CAISEGRASNLDTIYF